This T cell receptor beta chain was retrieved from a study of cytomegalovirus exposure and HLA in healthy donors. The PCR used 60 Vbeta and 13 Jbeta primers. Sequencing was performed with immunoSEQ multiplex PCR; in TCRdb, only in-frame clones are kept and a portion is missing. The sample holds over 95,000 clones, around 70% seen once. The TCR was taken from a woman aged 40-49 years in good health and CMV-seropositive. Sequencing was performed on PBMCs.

The CDR3 DNA reads TGCAGCGGTCTTCAGGGTCGCACTGAAGCTTTCTTT. This gives the protein CSGLQGRTEAFF. The V call is TRBV29-1, the J call TRBJ1-1; D may be TRBD1 (5 bases). Germline assignment: CDR1 SQVTM and CDR2 ANQGSEA. CDR3 length: 12 amino acids. Trimming cost V 7 bases and J 4 bases, with 13 bases left between them.